The 12 T cell receptor beta chains below come from one sample, sequenced in a study of PD-L1 blockade in urothelial cancer. Time point specified: pretreatment peripheral blood. Here immunoSEQ multiplex PCR was the method, and the copy in TCRdb shows in-frame clones only, minus some. The data show roughly 77,000 clones, around 83% seen once. Source: PBMCs, taken around atezolizumab (anti-PD-L1) treatment. The receptors originated from a woman between 65 and 79 years old with urothelial cancer.

CDR3 sequence (DNA): TGCAGCGTTGTGGGTACTAGCACTGAAGCTTTCTTT. It translates to CSVVGTSTEAFF. The gene calls are TRBV29-1 and TRBJ1-1; D remains unclear. Per the germline V gene, CDR1 is SQVTM and CDR2 is ANQGSEA. The CDR3 runs 12 residues. Trimming left V 4 bases short and J 4 bases short, with 10 bases between.

This clone was seen a handful of times. CDR3 sequence reads: CAISEGTGGAEKLFF. The DNA of the CDR3 is TGTGCCATCAGTGAGGGTACAGGTGGGGCTGAAAAACTGTTTTTT. The gene calls are TRBV10-3 and TRBJ1-4; D may be TRBD1 (5 bases). Looked up from germline, CDR1 is ENHRY and CDR2 is SYGVKD. CDR3 length: 15 residues. Trimming took 2 bases from V and 7 from J, leaving 14 bases between them.

This chain links TRBV30 with TRBJ1-5; no definite D call. The germline V and J ends were trimmed by 2 bases and 0 bases, with 8 bases remaining between them. The CDR3 covers 14 residues. Germline V gene lookup returns CDR1 GTSNPN and CDR2 SVGIG (reference sequence). CDR3 coding DNA: TGTGCCTGGAGTTTGGCAGATAGCAATCAGCCCCAGCATTTT. Protein product: CAWSLADSNQPQHF.

The V and J genes are TRBV19 and TRBJ1-1; 8 nucleotides match TRBD1. Per germline, CDR1 LNHDA and CDR2 SQIVND (reference sequence). The CDR3 covers 13 residues. Germline trimming cut 11 bases from V and 1 base from J; bases unmatched to any gene: 6. The CDR3, as DNA: TGTGCCGCACTCAGGGGGCCGAACACTGAAGCTTTCTTT. Protein product: CAALRGPNTEAFF.

This chain joins TRBV10-1 and TRBJ2-3; 10 nucleotides align to TRBD2. Trimming cost V 6 bases and J 4 bases; bases outside gene matches: 7. The CDR3 covers 15 residues. Germline CDR1 is WNHNN and CDR2 is SYGVQD (reference sequence). The CDR3 loop reads CASSGGAGGPDTQYF. The CDR3 DNA reads as TGCGCCAGCAGCGGCGGAGCGGGGGGGCCAGATACGCAGTATTTT.

V is TRBV2 and J is TRBJ2-7; weak D call: TRBD1 (5 bases). CDR3 length: 12 residues. Germline-derived CDR1 and CDR2 are SNHLY and FYNNEI. Between the trimmed V and J ends, which lost 4 bases and 3 bases, there was a span of 7 bases. In DNA, the CDR3 is TGTGCCAGCAGTGGGGGCAGCTACGAGCAGTACTTC. Translated, it gives CASSGGSYEQYF.

The chain couples TRBV12-5 to TRBJ2-1; 7 bases align to TRBD2. The CDR3 length is 15 residues. Germline CDR1 and CDR2: LGHNT and FRNRAP. Trimming removed 5 bases from V and 3 bases from J; junction bases left unmatched: 7. CDR3 nucleotide sequence: TGTGCTAGTGGTCCCGGACTAGGGGTCTACAATGAGCAGTTCTTC. It yields the protein CASGPGLGVYNEQFF.

The genes are TRBV27 and TRBJ2-1, with D possibly TRBD1 on 8 matching bases. In germline, CDR1 is MNHEY, CDR2 SMNVEV (reference sequence). The CDR3 has 15 amino acids. Trimming left V 6 bases short and J 1 base short, with 13 bases between. The CDR3 loop is CASSTGGGSYNEQFF. CDR3 DNA: TGTGCCAGCAGCACAGGGGGAGGGTCCTACAATGAGCAGTTCTTC.

The CDR3 loop is CASSEGQAGELFF. The CDR3 nucleotides read TGTGCCAGCAGTGAAGGGCAAGCCGGGGAGCTGTTTTTT. The chain combines TRBV6-1 with TRBJ2-2; no clear D. The CDR3 length is 13 residues. Germline CDR1 reads MNHNS; CDR2 reads SASEGT. V was trimmed by 1 base and J by 6 bases, leaving 6 bases between them.

The chain combines TRBV13 with TRBJ2-3; 7 bases are shared with TRBD2. Germline CDR1 PRHDT, CDR2 FYEKMQ (reference sequence). V shed 0 bases, J shed 0 bases, and the junction held 9 bases outside the gene matches. The CDR3 has 18 residues. CDR3 protein: CASSLGPGRGLSTDTQYF. Written as DNA, the CDR3 is TGTGCCAGCAGCTTAGGCCCAGGGCGGGGACTAAGCACAGATACGCAGTATTTT.

The genes are TRBV27 and TRBJ1-1; 11 nucleotides match TRBD1. V was clipped by 4 bases and J by 4 bases; unmatched bases: 5. This CDR3 has 15 residues. Germline lookup yields CDR1 MNHEY and CDR2 SMNVEV (reference sequence). Here the CDR3 reads CASSSWGTGGTEAFF. CDR3 DNA sequence: TGTGCCAGCAGTTCTTGGGGGACAGGGGGCACTGAAGCTTTCTTT.

There are a few counts of this clone. The chain has TRBV4-3 and TRBJ1-5; D ambiguous. In germline, CDR1 is LGHNA, CDR2 YSLEER. V lost 0 bases and J 4 bases, leaving 7 bases between the germline ends. The CDR3 sequence is 14 residues long. The CDR3 loop is CASSQDLRNQPQHF. As DNA, the CDR3 is TGCGCCAGCAGCCAAGACCTCAGGAATCAGCCCCAGCATTTT.